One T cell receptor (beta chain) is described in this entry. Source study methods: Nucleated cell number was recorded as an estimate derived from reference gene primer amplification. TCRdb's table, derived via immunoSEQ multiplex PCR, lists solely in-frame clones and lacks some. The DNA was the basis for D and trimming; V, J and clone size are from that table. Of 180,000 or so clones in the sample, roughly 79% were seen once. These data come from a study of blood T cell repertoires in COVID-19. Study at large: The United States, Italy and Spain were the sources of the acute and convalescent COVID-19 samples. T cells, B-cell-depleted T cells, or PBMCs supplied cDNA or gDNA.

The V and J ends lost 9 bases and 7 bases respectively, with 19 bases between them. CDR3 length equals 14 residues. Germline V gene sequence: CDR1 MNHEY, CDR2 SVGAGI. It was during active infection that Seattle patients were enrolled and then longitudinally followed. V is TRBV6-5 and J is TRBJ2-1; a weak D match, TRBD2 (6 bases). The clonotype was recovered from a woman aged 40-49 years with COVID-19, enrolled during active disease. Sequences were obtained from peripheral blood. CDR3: CASKLTGTSNEQFF. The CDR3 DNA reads TGTGCCAGTAAATTAACCGGGACTTCGAATGAGCAGTTCTTC.